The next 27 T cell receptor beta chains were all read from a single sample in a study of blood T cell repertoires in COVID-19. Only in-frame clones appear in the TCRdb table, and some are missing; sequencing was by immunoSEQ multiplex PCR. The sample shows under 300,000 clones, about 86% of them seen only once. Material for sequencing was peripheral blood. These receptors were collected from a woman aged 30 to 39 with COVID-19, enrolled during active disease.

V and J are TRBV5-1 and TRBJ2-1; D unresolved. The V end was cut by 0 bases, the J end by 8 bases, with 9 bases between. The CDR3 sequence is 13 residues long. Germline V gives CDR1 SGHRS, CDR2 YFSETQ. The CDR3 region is CASSLGTEDEQFF. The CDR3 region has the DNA TGCGCCAGCAGCTTGGGAACCGAGGATGAGCAGTTCTTC.

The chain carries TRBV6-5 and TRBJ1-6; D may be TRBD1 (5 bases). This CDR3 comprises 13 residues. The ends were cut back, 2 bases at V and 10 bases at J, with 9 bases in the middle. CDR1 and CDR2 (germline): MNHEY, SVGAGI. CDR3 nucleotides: TGTGCCAGCAGTTACGGGGGAGGCTCACCCCTCCACTTT. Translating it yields CASSYGGGSPLHF.

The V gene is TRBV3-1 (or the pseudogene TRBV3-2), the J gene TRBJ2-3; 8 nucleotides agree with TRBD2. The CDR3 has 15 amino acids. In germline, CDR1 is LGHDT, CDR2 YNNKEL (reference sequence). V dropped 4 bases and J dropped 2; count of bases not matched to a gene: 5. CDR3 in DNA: TGTGCCAGCAGCCCGGGGGGGGCCCTCACAGATACGCAGTATTTT. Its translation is CASSPGGALTDTQYF.

CDR3 bases: TGTGCCAGCCAAGGGGCCCCTGGGGCCTACGAGCAGTACTTC. This encodes CASQGAPGAYEQYF. The J gene is TRBJ2-7, the V gene TRBV19; possible D gene TRBD1, 5 bases. The CDR3 covers 14 residues. V lost 9 bases and J lost 2, with 17 bases in between. CDR1 is LNHDA, CDR2 SQIVND, per germline (reference sequence).

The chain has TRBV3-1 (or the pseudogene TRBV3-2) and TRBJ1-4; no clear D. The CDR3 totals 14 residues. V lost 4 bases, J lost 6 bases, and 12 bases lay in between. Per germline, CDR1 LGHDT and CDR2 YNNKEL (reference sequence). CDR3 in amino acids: CASSRFGMDEKLFF. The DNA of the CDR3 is TGTGCCAGCAGCCGCTTCGGGATGGATGAAAAACTGTTTTTT.

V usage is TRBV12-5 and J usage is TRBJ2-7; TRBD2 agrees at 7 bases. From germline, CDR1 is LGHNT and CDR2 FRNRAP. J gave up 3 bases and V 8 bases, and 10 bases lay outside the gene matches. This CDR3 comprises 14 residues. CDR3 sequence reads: CASPMGGSHYEQYF. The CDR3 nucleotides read TGTGCTAGTCCTATGGGGGGGTCACACTACGAGCAGTACTTC.

DNA for the CDR3: TGTGCCAGCAGCCCACGGGACTTGAACACCGGGGAGCTGTTTTTT. Amino acid sequence: CASSPRDLNTGELFF. The J gene is TRBJ2-2, the V gene TRBV11-2; the D gene is possibly TRBD2 (6 bases). V lost 5 bases and J 1 base, leaving 11 bases between the germline ends. The CDR3 consists of 15 residues. Germline lookup yields CDR1 SGHAT and CDR2 FQNNGV.

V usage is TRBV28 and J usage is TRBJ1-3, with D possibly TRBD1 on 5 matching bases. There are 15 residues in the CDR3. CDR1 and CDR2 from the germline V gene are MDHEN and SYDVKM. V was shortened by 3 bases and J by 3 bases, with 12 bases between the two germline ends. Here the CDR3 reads CASSLGQSYGNTIYF. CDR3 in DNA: TGTGCCAGCAGTTTGGGGCAGTCTTATGGAAACACCATATATTTT.

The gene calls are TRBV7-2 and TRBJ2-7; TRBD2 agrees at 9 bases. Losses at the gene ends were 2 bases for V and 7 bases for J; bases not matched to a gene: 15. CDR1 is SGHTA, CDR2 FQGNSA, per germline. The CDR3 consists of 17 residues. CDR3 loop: CASSLRGAGGPQGEQYF. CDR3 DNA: TGTGCCAGCAGCTTAAGGGGAGCGGGGGGACCCCAAGGGGAGCAGTACTTC.

Here the CDR3 reads CASSLDRGRDEQYF. The CDR3 coding sequence is TGTGCCAGCAGCTTAGACAGGGGGCGAGACGAGCAGTACTTC. V and J are TRBV7-9 and TRBJ2-7; 9 nucleotides agree with TRBD1. The trim removed 1 base at V and 5 bases at J, leaving 3 bases unmatched. CDR1 and CDR2 from the germline V gene are SEHNR and FQNEAQ (reference sequence). This CDR3 region has 14 residues.

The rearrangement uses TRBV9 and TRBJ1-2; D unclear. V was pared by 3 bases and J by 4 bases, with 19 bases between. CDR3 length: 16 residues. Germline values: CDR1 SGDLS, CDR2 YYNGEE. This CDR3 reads CASSAPLGRALYGYTF. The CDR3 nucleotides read TGTGCCAGCAGCGCACCTCTAGGGAGGGCCCTCTATGGCTACACCTTC.

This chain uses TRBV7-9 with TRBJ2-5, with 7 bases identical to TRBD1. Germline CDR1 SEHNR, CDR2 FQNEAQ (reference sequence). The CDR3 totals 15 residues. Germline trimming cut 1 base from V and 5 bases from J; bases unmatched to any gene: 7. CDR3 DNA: TGTGCCAGCAGCTTAGTGATAGGGGGCCGTGAGACCCAGTACTTC. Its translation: CASSLVIGGRETQYF.

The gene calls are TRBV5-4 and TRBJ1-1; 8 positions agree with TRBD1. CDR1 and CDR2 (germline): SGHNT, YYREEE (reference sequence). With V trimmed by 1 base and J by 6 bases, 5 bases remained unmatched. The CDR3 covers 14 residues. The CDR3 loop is CASSLTGGGPEAFF. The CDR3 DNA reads TGTGCCAGCAGCTTGACAGGGGGGGGACCTGAAGCTTTCTTT.

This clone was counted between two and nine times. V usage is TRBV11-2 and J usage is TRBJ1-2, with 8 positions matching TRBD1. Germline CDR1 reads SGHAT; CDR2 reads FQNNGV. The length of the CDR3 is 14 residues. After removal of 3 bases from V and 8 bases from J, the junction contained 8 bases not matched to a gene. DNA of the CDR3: TGTGCCAGCAGCTTCGCTAGGACAGGGCAAGGCTACACCTTC. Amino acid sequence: CASSFARTGQGYTF. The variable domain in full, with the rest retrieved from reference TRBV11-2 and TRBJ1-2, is EAGVAQSPRYKIIEKRQSVAFWCNPISGHATLYWYQQILGQGPKLLIQFQNNGVVDDSQLPKDRFSAERLKGVDSTLKIQPAKLEDSAVYLCASSFARTGQGYTFGSGTRLTVV.

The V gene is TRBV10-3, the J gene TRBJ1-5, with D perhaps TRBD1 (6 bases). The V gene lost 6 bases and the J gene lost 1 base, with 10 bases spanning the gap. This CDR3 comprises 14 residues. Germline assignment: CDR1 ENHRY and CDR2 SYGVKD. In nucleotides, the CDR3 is TGTGCCATCAGCTCTACAGGGAGCAATCAGCCCCAGCATTTT. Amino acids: CAISSTGSNQPQHF.

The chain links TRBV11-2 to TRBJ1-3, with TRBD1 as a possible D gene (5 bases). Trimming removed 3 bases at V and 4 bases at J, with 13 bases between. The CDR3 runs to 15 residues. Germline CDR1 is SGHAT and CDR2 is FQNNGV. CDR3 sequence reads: CASSLAEGLGNTIYF. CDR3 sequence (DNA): TGTGCCAGCAGCTTGGCGGAGGGGCTGGGAAACACCATATATTTT. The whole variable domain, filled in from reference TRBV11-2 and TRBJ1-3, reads EAGVAQSPRYKIIEKRQSVAFWCNPISGHATLYWYQQILGQGPKLLIQFQNNGVVDDSQLPKDRFSAERLKGVDSTLKIQPAKLEDSAVYLCASSLAEGLGNTIYFGEGSWLTVV.

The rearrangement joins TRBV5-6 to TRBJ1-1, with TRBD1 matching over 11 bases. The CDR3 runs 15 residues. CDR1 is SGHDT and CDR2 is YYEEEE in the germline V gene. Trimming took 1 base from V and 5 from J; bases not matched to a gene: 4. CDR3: CASSLLGTGGTEAFF. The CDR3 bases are TGTGCCAGCAGCTTGTTAGGGACAGGGGGAACTGAAGCTTTCTTT.

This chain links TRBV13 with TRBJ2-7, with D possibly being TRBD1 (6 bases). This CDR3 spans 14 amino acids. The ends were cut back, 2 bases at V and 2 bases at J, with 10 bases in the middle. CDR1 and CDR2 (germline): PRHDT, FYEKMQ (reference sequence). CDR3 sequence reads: CASSLRGTTYEQYF. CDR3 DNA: TGTGCCAGCAGCTTACGAGGGACAACCTACGAGCAGTACTTC. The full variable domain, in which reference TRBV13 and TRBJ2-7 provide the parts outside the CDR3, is AAGVIQSPRHLIKEKRETATLKCYPIPRHDTVYWYQQGPGQDPQFLISFYEKMQSDKGSIPDRFSAQQFSDYHSELNMSSLELGDSALYFCASSLRGTTYEQYFGPGTRLTVT.

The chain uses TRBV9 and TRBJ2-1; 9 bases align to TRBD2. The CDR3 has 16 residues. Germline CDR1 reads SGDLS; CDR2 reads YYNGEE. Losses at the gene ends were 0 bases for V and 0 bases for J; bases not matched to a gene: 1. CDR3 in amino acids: CASSVVRGGSYNEQFF. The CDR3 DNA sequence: TGTGCCAGCAGCGTAGTGCGGGGGGGCTCCTACAATGAGCAGTTCTTC.

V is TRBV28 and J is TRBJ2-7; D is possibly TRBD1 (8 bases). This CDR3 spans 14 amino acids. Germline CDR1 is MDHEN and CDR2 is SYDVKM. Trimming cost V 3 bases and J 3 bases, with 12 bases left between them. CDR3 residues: CASSLTGEGYEQYF. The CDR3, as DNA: TGTGCCAGCAGTTTGACAGGGGAGGGCTACGAGCAGTACTTC.

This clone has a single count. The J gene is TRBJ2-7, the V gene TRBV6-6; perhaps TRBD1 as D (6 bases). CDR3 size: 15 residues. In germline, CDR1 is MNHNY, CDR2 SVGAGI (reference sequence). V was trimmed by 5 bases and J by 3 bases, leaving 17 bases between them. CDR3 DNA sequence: TGTGCCAGCAGTGATTGGGAGAGGGGGAACTACGAGCAGTACTTC. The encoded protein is CASSDWERGNYEQYF.

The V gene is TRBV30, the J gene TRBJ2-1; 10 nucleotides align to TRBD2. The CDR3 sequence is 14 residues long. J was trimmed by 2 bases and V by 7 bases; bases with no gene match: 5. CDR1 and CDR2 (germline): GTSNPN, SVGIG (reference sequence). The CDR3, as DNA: TGTGCCTTCCTGACTAGCGGGCCCTACAATGAGCAGTTCTTC. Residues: CAFLTSGPYNEQFF.

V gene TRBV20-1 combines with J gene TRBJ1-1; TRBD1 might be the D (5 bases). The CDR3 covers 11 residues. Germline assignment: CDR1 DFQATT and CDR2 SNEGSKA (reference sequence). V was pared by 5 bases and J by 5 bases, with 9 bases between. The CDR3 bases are TGCAGTGCTGCAGGGAGGACTGAAGCTTTCTTT. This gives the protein CSAAGRTEAFF.

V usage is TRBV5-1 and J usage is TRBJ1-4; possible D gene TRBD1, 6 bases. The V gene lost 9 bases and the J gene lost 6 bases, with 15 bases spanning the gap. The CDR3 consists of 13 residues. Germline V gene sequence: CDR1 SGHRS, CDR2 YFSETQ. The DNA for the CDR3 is TGCGCCACCAAGGGGGGGGATGATGAAAAACTGTTTTTT. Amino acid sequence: CATKGGDDEKLFF.

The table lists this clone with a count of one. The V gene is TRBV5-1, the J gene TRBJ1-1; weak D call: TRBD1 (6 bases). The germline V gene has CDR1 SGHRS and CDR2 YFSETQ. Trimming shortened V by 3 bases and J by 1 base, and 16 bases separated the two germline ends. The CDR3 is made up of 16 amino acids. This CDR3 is CASSSKGGPANTEAFF. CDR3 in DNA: TGCGCCAGCAGCTCAAAGGGGGGGCCTGCGAACACTGAAGCTTTCTTT.

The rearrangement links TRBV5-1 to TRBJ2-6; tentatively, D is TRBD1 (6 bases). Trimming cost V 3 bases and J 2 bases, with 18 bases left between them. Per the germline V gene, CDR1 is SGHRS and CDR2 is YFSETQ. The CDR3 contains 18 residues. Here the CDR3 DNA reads TGCGCCAGCAGCTGGGACCTGGGCCGGACAGCTGGGGCCAACGTCCTGACTTTC. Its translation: CASSWDLGRTAGANVLTF.

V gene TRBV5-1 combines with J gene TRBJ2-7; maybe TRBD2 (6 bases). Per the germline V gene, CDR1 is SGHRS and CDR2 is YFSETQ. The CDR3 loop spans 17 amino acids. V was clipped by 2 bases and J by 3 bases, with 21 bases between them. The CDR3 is CASSFTLRGGTVYEQYF. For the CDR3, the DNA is TGCGCCAGCAGCTTCACCCTACGTGGGGGGACCGTCTACGAGCAGTACTTC. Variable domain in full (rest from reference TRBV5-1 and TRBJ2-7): KAGVTQTPRYLIKTRGQQVTLSCSPISGHRSVSWYQQTPGQGLQFLFEYFSETQRNKGNFPGRFSGRQFSNSRSEMNVSTLELGDSALYLCASSFTLRGGTVYEQYFGPGTRLTVT.